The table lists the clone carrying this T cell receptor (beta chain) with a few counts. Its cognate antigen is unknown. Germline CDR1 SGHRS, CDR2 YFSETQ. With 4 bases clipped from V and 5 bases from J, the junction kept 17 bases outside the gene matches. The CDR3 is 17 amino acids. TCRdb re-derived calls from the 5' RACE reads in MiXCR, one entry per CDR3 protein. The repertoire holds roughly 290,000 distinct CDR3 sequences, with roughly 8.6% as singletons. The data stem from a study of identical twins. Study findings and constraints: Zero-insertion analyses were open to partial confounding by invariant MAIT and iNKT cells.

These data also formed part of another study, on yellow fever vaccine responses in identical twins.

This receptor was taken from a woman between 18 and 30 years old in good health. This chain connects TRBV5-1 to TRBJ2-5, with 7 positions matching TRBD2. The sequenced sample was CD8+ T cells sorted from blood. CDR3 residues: CASSASPGLNGGETQYF. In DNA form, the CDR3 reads TGCGCCAGCAGCGCGTCCCCGGGACTAAACGGGGGGGAGACCCAGTACTTC.